These 16 T cell receptor beta chains share one sample of origin, sequenced in a study of T cell repertoires in cytomegalovirus infection. TCRdb reprocessed the reads with MiXCR, giving one entry per CDR3 protein. The sample records roughly 500,000 distinct CDR3 sequences, 15% to 20% being singletons. The sample consisted of CD8+ T cells from PBMCs. These TCRs come from a human donor in good health (CMV status not recorded). Some clones in this sample may be carry-over from other donors' samples.

The genes are TRBV5-1 and TRBJ2-5; possible D gene TRBD1, 6 bases. V gave up 6 bases and J gave up 1 base, with 13 bases separating them. The germline V gene has CDR1 SGHRS and CDR2 YFSETQ. This CDR3 spans 14 amino acids. CDR3 DNA: TGCGCCAGCACCTTAGACAGGACCCAAGAGACCCAGTACTTC. Translation gives CASTLDRTQETQYF.

This clonotype showed up just a few times. V is TRBV19 and J is TRBJ1-2, with TRBD1 matching 8 bases. The CDR3 is 14 residues long. From germline, CDR1 is LNHDA and CDR2 SQIVND (reference sequence). The trim removed 3 bases at V and 2 bases at J, leaving 2 bases unmatched. The CDR3 DNA reads as TGTGCCAGTAGTATTCAGGGGGCGAACTATGGCTACACCTTC. It codes for CASSIQGANYGYTF.

This clonotype has ten or more counts. CDR3 nucleotides: TGTGCCAGCAGCCAGCGACAGGGGGTTTCCTACGAGCAGTACTTC. Its translation: CASSQRQGVSYEQYF. The V call is TRBV7-6, the J call TRBJ2-7; 9 bases line up with TRBD1. CDR1 and CDR2 from the germline V gene are SGHVS and FNYEAQ. V trimming: 5 bases; J trimming: 1 base; junction bases outside the gene matches: 6. The CDR3 extends over 15 amino acids.

The chain couples TRBV29-1 to TRBJ2-7, with D perhaps given as TRBD1 or TRBD2 (5 bases each). The CDR3 is 10 amino acids. Germline CDR1 reads SQVTM; CDR2 reads ANQGSEA. With 6 bases removed from V and 6 bases from J, the gap between germline ends came to 9 bases. Written as DNA, the CDR3 is TGCAGCGTGGGGGACGGCGAGCAGTACTTC. Its translation: CSVGDGEQYF.

This clonotype came up a few times. The J gene is TRBJ1-1, the V gene TRBV3-1; 8 bases agree with TRBD1. The CDR3 sequence is 15 residues long. The V and J ends lost 1 base and 11 bases, in that order; junction bases with no gene match: 12. CDR1 LGHDT and CDR2 YNNKEL come from the germline V gene (reference sequence). CDR3 region: CASSQAVFGQGSAFF. CDR3 coding DNA: TGTGCCAGCAGCCAAGCTGTGTTTGGACAGGGTTCCGCTTTCTTT.

This clonotype was counted at least ten times. Written as DNA, the CDR3 is TGTGCCAGTAGTATAGATTCGGGGTCTAGCGGGAGTTGGTATGAGCAGTTCTTC. Amino acid sequence: CASSIDSGSSGSWYEQFF. The chain links TRBV19 to TRBJ2-1; 10 bases are a match to TRBD2. Germline loops: CDR1 LNHDA, CDR2 SQIVND (reference sequence). The V and J ends lost 0 bases and 8 bases, in that order; junction bases with no gene match: 13. The length of the CDR3 is 18 residues.

This chain uses TRBV25-1 with TRBJ2-7, with a weak D call TRBD1 (6 bases). Germline V gene data show CDR1 as MGHDK and CDR2 as SYGVNS. The CDR3 contains 13 residues. Trimming removed 3 bases at V and 6 bases at J, with 12 bases between. DNA for the CDR3: TGTGCCAGCAGTGAGATAATCAGGGGCGAGCAGTACTTC. Protein product: CASSEIIRGEQYF.

The V call is TRBV28, the J call TRBJ1-4, with TRBD1 as a possible D gene (6 bases). V lost 6 bases, J lost 7 bases, and 12 bases lay in between. The CDR3 spans 13 residues. The germline CDR1 and CDR2 sequences are MDHEN and SYDVKM. CDR3 protein: CASSPGGPEKLFF. The DNA of the CDR3 is TGTGCCAGCAGCCCGGGGGGCCCTGAAAAACTGTTTTTT.

This clonotype was counted between two and nine times. The gene calls are TRBV29-1 and TRBJ1-1; weak D call: TRBD1 (6 bases). CDR3 length: 14 residues. CDR1 SQVTM and CDR2 ANQGSEA come from the germline V gene. V was shortened by 3 bases and J by 4 bases, with 15 bases between the two germline ends. The CDR3 region is CSVEGAPGGTEAFF. For the CDR3, the DNA is TGCAGCGTTGAGGGGGCCCCGGGAGGCACTGAAGCTTTCTTT.

This clonotype was counted at least ten times. The rearrangement uses TRBV12-3 or TRBV12-4 and TRBJ1-2, with D uncertain. V lost 5 bases to trimming and J lost 1 base, with 17 bases between them. The CDR3 loop spans 16 amino acids. CDR3 nucleotides: TGTGCCAGCAGTCTGGACCCGTCGAGGCTTAACTATGGCTACACCTTC. It encodes CASSLDPSRLNYGYTF.

The chain links TRBV4-2 to TRBJ2-1; no firm D call. CDR1 LGHNA and CDR2 YNFKEQ come from the germline V gene. Trimming took off 0 bases at V and 0 bases at J, with 15 bases between the two ends. This CDR3 region has 18 residues. CDR3 bases: TGTGCCAGCAGCCAAGATTCCCCGGGCCGGAGCTCCTACAATGAGCAGTTCTTC. Protein: CASSQDSPGRSSYNEQFF.

The CDR3 region has the DNA TGTGCCAGCAGTTCGTATACAGGGGCCTACAATGAGCAGTTCTTC. Protein product: CASSSYTGAYNEQFF. The J gene is TRBJ2-1, the V gene TRBV6-6; 7 bases map to TRBD1. With 4 bases clipped from V and 2 bases from J, the junction kept 5 bases outside the gene matches. This CDR3 region has 15 residues. Germline V gives CDR1 MNHNY, CDR2 SVGAGI (reference sequence).

V is TRBV11-2 and J is TRBJ1-1, with 8 bases aligning to TRBD1. Germline CDR1 reads SGHAT; CDR2 reads FQNNGV. The CDR3 runs to 16 residues. V gave up 2 bases and J gave up 4 bases; unmatched junction bases: 9. CDR3 sequence (DNA): TGTGCCAGCAGCTTATGGGCAGGGGGCGCACCCACTGAAGCTTTCTTT. Amino acids: CASSLWAGGAPTEAFF.

This clonotype has ten or more counts. V and J are TRBV6-2 or TRBV6-3 and TRBJ2-7; D is perhaps TRBD2 (6 bases). Germline CDR1 is MNHEY and CDR2 is SVGEGT. The CDR3 extends over 16 amino acids. The V end was cut by 7 bases, the J end by 2 bases, with 21 bases between. The CDR3 loop is CASTPAPGLRAYEQYF. The CDR3 DNA sequence: TGTGCCAGCACCCCGGCCCCGGGACTTCGTGCCTACGAGCAGTACTTC.

Remarks on this clonotype: A read error may explain this, as a much larger clone is one base away. The conserved final phenylalanine or tryptophan is absent from the CDR3, which likely points to a read error. This rearrangement joins TRBV12-5 to TRBJ2-1; the D is unclear. The CDR3 is 14 residues long. The V gene lost 8 bases and the J gene lost 8 bases, with 19 bases spanning the gap. The V gene's germline CDR1 is LGHNT and CDR2 FRNRAP. The DNA of the CDR3 is TGTGCTAGTAGCGAGAGGAACCTAAGCGATGAGCAGTTCTTA. This sequence encodes CASSERNLSDEQFL.

This clonotype showed up many times. This chain joins TRBV12-3 or TRBV12-4 and TRBJ1-4; D gene unclear. V was shortened by 4 bases and J by 3 bases, with 12 bases between the two germline ends. The CDR3 contains 15 residues. CDR3 in amino acids: CASSYSGRSNEKLFF. The CDR3 nucleotides are TGTGCCAGCAGTTACTCAGGACGGTCTAATGAAAAACTGTTTTTT.